These 15 T cell receptor beta chains were all obtained from the same sample, sequenced in a study of cytomegalovirus exposure and HLA in healthy donors. PCR employed 60 Vbeta and 13 Jbeta primers. Sequenced by immunoSEQ multiplex PCR; TCRdb stores in-frame clones only, minus some. The sample consists of 200,000 to 250,000 clones, approximately 79% of them appearing once. Sample: PBMCs. These receptor sequences come from a man in his fifties in good health and CMV-seronegative.

The chain joins TRBV28 to TRBJ1-6, with D perhaps TRBD1 (6 bases). The ends were cut back, 2 bases at V and 9 bases at J, with 8 bases in the middle. CDR3 size: 13 residues. The germline V gene has CDR1 MDHEN and CDR2 SYDVKM. The CDR3 nucleotides are TGTGCCAGCAGTTTAGGGGGCGGTTCACCCCTCCACTTT. It translates to CASSLGGGSPLHF.

On this clone itself: The junction does not match germline at one end; this may be a read error. V is TRBV6-1 and J is TRBJ1-1; 7 nucleotides line up with TRBD1. CDR3 length equals 14 residues. The germline V gene encodes CDR1 MNHNS and CDR2 SASEGT. The CDR3 region has the DNA TGTGCCAGCAGCGAAGGGGGCCGGGTCACTGAAGCTTTCTTT. This encodes CASSEGGRVTEAFF.

The J gene is TRBJ1-5, the V gene TRBV15, with D perhaps TRBD1 (5 bases). The V and J ends lost 0 bases and 0 bases respectively, with 15 bases between them. CDR1 and CDR2 from the germline V gene are LNHNV and YYDKDF (reference sequence). The CDR3 loop spans 18 amino acids. CDR3 sequence (DNA): TGTGCCACCAGCAGAGATCTGGGACGGGAGTATAGCAATCAGCCCCAGCATTTT. Translating gives CATSRDLGREYSNQPQHF.

This clone appeared once. The J gene is TRBJ1-2, the V gene TRBV5-8; 11 bases match TRBD1. V shed 3 bases, J shed 6 bases, and the junction held 1 base outside the gene matches. The CDR3 is 13 residues long. Germline V gives CDR1 SGHTS, CDR2 YDEGEE. CDR3 sequence: CASSWGQGDGYTF. The CDR3 DNA is TGTGCCAGCAGCTGGGGACAGGGGGATGGCTACACCTTC.

In this sample, this clone turned up a few times. This chain connects TRBV5-4 to TRBJ2-2; 9 positions agree with TRBD1. There are 16 residues in the CDR3. CDR1 and CDR2 from the germline V gene are SGHNT and YYREEE (reference sequence). With 4 bases clipped from V and 1 base from J, the junction kept 5 bases outside the gene matches. The CDR3 DNA reads as TGTGCCAGCAGCCCCCAGGGACAGGGGAACACCGGGGAGCTGTTTTTT. Its translation is CASSPQGQGNTGELFF.

V and J are TRBV29-1 and TRBJ2-1, with D maybe TRBD2 (5 bases). CDR1 is SQVTM, CDR2 ANQGSEA, per germline. CDR3 length: 14 residues. V lost 6 bases and J lost 0, with 12 bases in between. CDR3 coding DNA: TGCAGCGTGGAAAGCGGAGTCTCCTACAATGAGCAGTTCTTC. This sequence encodes CSVESGVSYNEQFF.

The sample holds one count of this clone. The rearrangement links TRBV10-3 to TRBJ1-5; TRBD1 aligns across 7 bases. V was clipped by 2 bases and J by 8 bases; unmatched bases: 6. Germline CDR1 ENHRY, CDR2 SYGVKD. This CDR3 contains 14 residues. CDR3 bases: TGTGCCATCAGTGAGGAGGGCAGGGGGGAGCCCCAGCATTTT. This translates into CAISEEGRGEPQHF.

The gene calls are TRBV27 and TRBJ2-5, with 8 bases fitting TRBD2. The CDR3 has 15 amino acids. Trimming took 6 bases from V and 5 from J; bases not matched to a gene: 11. Germline assignment: CDR1 MNHEY and CDR2 SMNVEV (reference sequence). For the CDR3, the DNA is TGTGCCAGCAGAAGAATTAGCGGGGTGCTGGAGACCCAGTACTTC. Translated, it gives CASRRISGVLETQYF.

The rearrangement uses TRBV6-6 and TRBJ2-7; D perhaps matches TRBD2 (6 bases). V gave up 0 bases and J gave up 4 bases, with 10 bases separating them. Germline assignment: CDR1 MNHNY and CDR2 SVGAGI (reference sequence). The CDR3 totals 14 residues. CDR3 region: CASSYSKGRYEQYF. The DNA for the CDR3 is TGTGCCAGCAGTTACTCGAAGGGGAGGTACGAGCAGTACTTC.

This rearrangement joins TRBV28 to TRBJ2-2, with 7 bases lining up with TRBD1. The germline gives CDR1 MDHEN, CDR2 SYDVKM. Unmatched junction bases numbered 7, after V lost 2 bases and J lost 4 bases. The CDR3 runs 16 residues. CDR3 loop: CASSLLRGQGTGELFF. The CDR3 DNA follows: TGTGCCAGCAGTTTACTTAGGGGGCAGGGCACCGGGGAGCTGTTTTTT.

This chain connects TRBV5-5 to TRBJ1-3, with 7 bases identical to TRBD1. The CDR3 length is 14 residues. Germline lookup yields CDR1 SGHKS and CDR2 YYEKEE (reference sequence). Unmatched junction bases numbered 1, after V lost 4 bases and J lost 0 bases. The CDR3 nucleotides are TGTGCCAGCAGCCCAGGGGGCTCTGGAAACACCATATATTTT. Protein sequence: CASSPGGSGNTIYF.

On this clone: This specimen includes other DNA sequences encoding the same CDR3. This rearrangement joins TRBV9 to TRBJ1-1, with TRBD1 matching over 7 bases. Losses at the gene ends were 4 bases for V and 2 bases for J; bases not matched to a gene: 5. Germline CDR1 and CDR2: SGDLS and YYNGEE. The CDR3 loop spans 14 amino acids. CDR3 region: CASSPGTANTEAFF. The CDR3 nucleotides are TGTGCCAGCAGCCCCGGGACAGCCAACACTGAAGCTTTCTTT.

This chain connects TRBV28 to TRBJ2-7; D possibly corresponds to TRBD2 (6 bases). In germline, CDR1 is MDHEN, CDR2 SYDVKM. Trimming shortened V by 3 bases and J by 6 bases, and 6 bases separated the two germline ends. CDR3 length: 11 residues. CDR3 sequence: CASSLGGEQYF. CDR3 coding DNA: TGTGCCAGCAGTTTGGGGGGCGAGCAGTACTTC.

On this clone: A read error may produce the germline difference seen at one junction end. This chain uses TRBV7-7 with TRBJ1-1; TRBD1 aligns across 9 bases. This CDR3 is built from 13 residues. Germline CDR1 reads SSHAT; CDR2 reads FNYEAQ (reference sequence). The CDR3, as DNA: TGTGCTAGCAGCCCAGACAGGGGGGCGGAAGCTTTCTTT. This translates into CASSPDRGAEAFF.

This chain connects TRBV5-1 to TRBJ2-2; 11 bases map to TRBD1. The J segment lost 5 bases and the V segment lost 4 bases, leaving 7 bases of the junction unmatched. The germline V gene has CDR1 SGHRS and CDR2 YFSETQ. The CDR3 loop spans 16 amino acids. The CDR3 spells CASSPRDRGSTGELFF. The DNA for the CDR3 is TGCGCCAGCAGCCCCCGGGACAGGGGGTCGACCGGGGAGCTGTTTTTT.